A selection of T cell receptor beta chains follows, all from one sample in a study of post-analysis software for immune sequencing data. TCRdb independently ran MiXCR on the PCR reads; one entry per CDR3 protein. The table has roughly 160,000 distinct CDR3 sequences, around 34% seen once; the top ten hold 25% to 35%. The source material was blood, sampled after autologous hematopoietic stem cell transplantation. The receptors come from a girl aged 10-17 years with multiple sclerosis. Each CDR3 is given with its conserved first and last residue. Fields, in order: V gene, J gene, clone size, D gene, CDR3 protein, CDR3 DNA. A D gene is named only where the DNA matches it firmly. The size of a clone is reported for some rows only, either as once, few or many, or as a class for expanded clones.

v_gene: TRBV10-3
j_gene: TRBJ2-5
abundance: NA
d_gene: NA
CDR3aa: CAISELGETQYF
CDR3nt: TGTGCCATCAGTGAGCTCGGAGAGACCCAGTACTTC

v_gene: TRBV3-1
j_gene: TRBJ2-1
abundance: few
d_gene: TRBD2
CDR3aa: CASSQGWASGIDEQFF
CDR3nt: TGTGCCAGCAGCCAAGGGTGGGCTAGCGGGATAGATGAGCAGTTCTTC

v_gene: TRBV6-5
j_gene: TRBJ2-7
abundance: few
d_gene: NA
CDR3aa: CASGRDSYEQYF
CDR3nt: TGTGCCAGCGGGCGGGACTCCTACGAGCAGTACTTC

v_gene: TRBV28
j_gene: TRBJ2-3
abundance: NA
d_gene: NA
CDR3aa: CASSFGGGLTDTQYF
CDR3nt: TGTGCCAGCAGTTTCGGAGGCGGACTCACAGATACGCAGTATTTT

v_gene: TRBV5-6
j_gene: TRBJ2-5
abundance: few
d_gene: TRBD2
CDR3aa: CASSFGLAGGPVETQYF
CDR3nt: TGTGCCAGCAGCTTTGGTCTGGCGGGAGGGCCGGTAGAGACCCAGTACTTC

v_gene: TRBV15
j_gene: TRBJ2-5
abundance: few
d_gene: NA
CDR3aa: CATSRGRETQYF
CDR3nt: TGTGCCACCAGCAGAGGTCGGGAGACCCAGTACTTC

v_gene: TRBV13
j_gene: TRBJ2-5
abundance: few
d_gene: TRBD1
CDR3aa: CASSPTRPDRDQETQYF
CDR3nt: TGTGCCAGCAGCCCCACCCGACCGGACAGGGACCAAGAGACCCAGTACTTC

v_gene: TRBV11-3
j_gene: TRBJ2-6
abundance: few
d_gene: TRBD1
CDR3aa: CASSLNPLMDRGISGANVLTF
CDR3nt: TGTGCCAGCAGCTTAAACCCTCTAATGGACAGGGGTATTTCTGGGGCCAACGTCCTGACTTTC

v_gene: TRBV20-1
j_gene: TRBJ1-1
abundance: NA
d_gene: TRBD1
CDR3aa: CSARRQGAAWNTEAFF
CDR3nt: TGCAGTGCTAGAAGGCAGGGGGCGGCTTGGAACACTGAAGCTTTCTTT

v_gene: TRBV29-1
j_gene: TRBJ2-7
abundance: few
d_gene: TRBD2
CDR3aa: CSVEGASGSSGQYF
CDR3nt: TGCAGCGTTGAGGGGGCTAGCGGGAGTTCCGGGCAGTACTTC

v_gene: TRBV5-5
j_gene: TRBJ2-5
abundance: NA
d_gene: NA
CDR3aa: CASRPGGGQETQYF
CDR3nt: TGTGCCAGCAGACCAGGGGGGGGCCAAGAGACCCAGTACTTC

v_gene: TRBV19
j_gene: TRBJ2-7
abundance: NA
d_gene: TRBD1
CDR3aa: CASSLGQGVPYEQYF
CDR3nt: TGTGCCAGTAGTCTGGGACAGGGGGTTCCCTACGAGCAGTACTTC

v_gene: TRBV10-3
j_gene: TRBJ2-3
abundance: NA
d_gene: TRBD1
CDR3aa: CAISGTGDRTDTQYF
CDR3nt: TGTGCCATCAGTGGGACAGGGGACCGCACAGATACGCAGTATTTT

v_gene: TRBV7-2
j_gene: TRBJ2-5
abundance: NA
d_gene: NA
CDR3aa: CASSLGVVETQYF
CDR3nt: TGTGCCAGCAGCTTAGGAGTTGTGGAGACCCAGTACTTC

v_gene: TRBV12-3/TRBV12-4
j_gene: TRBJ1-2
abundance: NA
d_gene: TRBD1
CDR3aa: CASSLRTGRDLYGYTF
CDR3nt: TGTGCCAGCAGTCTTCGGACAGGGCGAGACCTATATGGCTACACCTTC

v_gene: TRBV27
j_gene: TRBJ2-1
abundance: NA
d_gene: TRBD2
CDR3aa: CASNFLRAGGSEQFF
CDR3nt: TGTGCCAGCAATTTCCTCCGAGCGGGCGGGAGTGAGCAGTTCTTC

v_gene: TRBV6-2/TRBV6-3
j_gene: TRBJ1-2
abundance: NA
d_gene: TRBD1
CDR3aa: CASSSLRPRTGFLDGYTF
CDR3nt: TGTGCCAGCAGTTCCCTGAGGCCCCGGACAGGGTTCCTGGATGGCTACACCTTC

v_gene: TRBV28
j_gene: TRBJ2-7
abundance: many
d_gene: TRBD1
CDR3aa: CASGDRGGFEQYF
CDR3nt: TGTGCCAGCGGAGACAGGGGTGGTTTTGAGCAGTACTTC

v_gene: TRBV5-5
j_gene: TRBJ2-5
abundance: few
d_gene: NA
CDR3aa: CASSSDGPPETQYF
CDR3nt: TGTGCCAGCAGCTCGGACGGGCCCCCGGAGACCCAGTACTTC

v_gene: TRBV28
j_gene: TRBJ2-7
abundance: NA
d_gene: NA
CDR3aa: CASSFHWDAMSYEQYF
CDR3nt: TGTGCCAGCAGTTTCCACTGGGACGCCATGTCCTACGAGCAGTACTTC

v_gene: TRBV5-1
j_gene: TRBJ1-3
abundance: few
d_gene: NA
CDR3aa: CASSLGWGSSGGNTIYF
CDR3nt: TGCGCCAGCAGCTTGGGCTGGGGCTCGTCTGGGGGAAACACCATATATTTT

v_gene: TRBV28
j_gene: TRBJ2-1
abundance: NA
d_gene: NA
CDR3aa: CASSSEYNEQFF
CDR3nt: TGTGCCAGCAGTTCCGAATACAATGAGCAGTTCTTC

v_gene: TRBV7-2
j_gene: TRBJ2-7
abundance: NA
d_gene: TRBD2
CDR3aa: CASSPDPGGAYEQYF
CDR3nt: TGTGCCAGCAGCCCAGACCCCGGGGGGGCTTACGAGCAGTACTTC

v_gene: TRBV20-1
j_gene: TRBJ2-3
abundance: NA
d_gene: TRBD2
CDR3aa: CSAPGTSEADTQYF
CDR3nt: TGCAGTGCTCCCGGGACTAGCGAGGCAGATACGCAGTATTTT

v_gene: TRBV5-1
j_gene: TRBJ2-7
abundance: many
d_gene: NA
CDR3aa: CASSMGRLEQYF
CDR3nt: TGCGCCAGCAGCATGGGCCGCCTCGAGCAGTACTTC

v_gene: TRBV7-6
j_gene: TRBJ2-1
abundance: NA
d_gene: NA
CDR3aa: CASTPGDAGGYNEQFF
CDR3nt: TGTGCCAGCACCCCAGGGGATGCGGGCGGCTACAATGAGCAGTTCTTC